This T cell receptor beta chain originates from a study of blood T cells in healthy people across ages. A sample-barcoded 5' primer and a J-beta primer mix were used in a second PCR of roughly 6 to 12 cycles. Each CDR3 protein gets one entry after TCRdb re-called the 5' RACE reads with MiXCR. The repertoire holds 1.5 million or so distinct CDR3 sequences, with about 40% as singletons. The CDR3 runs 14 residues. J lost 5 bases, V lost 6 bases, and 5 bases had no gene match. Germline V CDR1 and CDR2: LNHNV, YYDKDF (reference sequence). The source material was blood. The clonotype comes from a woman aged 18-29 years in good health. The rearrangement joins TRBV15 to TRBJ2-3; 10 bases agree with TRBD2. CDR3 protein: CATRLAGDLDTQYF. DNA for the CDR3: TGTGCCACCAGGCTAGCGGGAGACCTAGATACGCAGTATTTT.